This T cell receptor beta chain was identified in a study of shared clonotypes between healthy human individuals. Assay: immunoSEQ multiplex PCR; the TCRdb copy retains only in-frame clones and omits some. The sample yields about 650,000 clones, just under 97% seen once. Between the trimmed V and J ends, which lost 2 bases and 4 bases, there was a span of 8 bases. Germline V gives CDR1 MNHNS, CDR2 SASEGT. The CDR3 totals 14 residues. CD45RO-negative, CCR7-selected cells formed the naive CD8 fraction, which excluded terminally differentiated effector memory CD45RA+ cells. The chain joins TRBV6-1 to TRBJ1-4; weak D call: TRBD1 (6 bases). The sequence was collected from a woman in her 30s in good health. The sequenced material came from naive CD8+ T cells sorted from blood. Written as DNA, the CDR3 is TGTGCCAGCAGTGAAACGGACAGTAATGAAAAACTGTTTTTT. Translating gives CASSETDSNEKLFF.